This T cell receptor beta chain was identified during a study of T cell changes during pregnancy in multiple sclerosis. Here immunoSEQ multiplex PCR was the method, and the copy in TCRdb shows in-frame clones only, minus some. The repertoire consists of about 36,000 clones, with more than 70% occurring once and the leading ten covering 0.6% to 0.9%. Germline V CDR1 and CDR2: SEHNR, FQNEAQ (reference sequence). CDR3 length: 18 amino acids. Trimming cost V 5 bases and J 2 bases; bases outside gene matches: 12. V gene TRBV7-9 combines with J gene TRBJ1-4; 9 nucleotides line up with TRBD1. The sequence derives from a female donor in good health, enrolled as a control in a pregnancy study. This specimen consisted of CD4+ T cells from peripheral blood mononuclear cells, obtained after pregnancy. The CDR3 nucleotides read TGTGCCAGCAGCCTCCGGGTCTCCGGACAGGGGACTAATGAAAAACTGTTTTTT. This sequence encodes CASSLRVSGQGTNEKLFF.